This TCR beta chain was captured by sequencing in a study of blood T cells in healthy people across ages. The study's findings and limits: TCR beta diversity, measured per million T cells, fell in a roughly linear way with age.

The second PCR ran about 6 to 11 cycles with a sample-barcoded 5' primer and J-beta primers. One entry per CDR3 protein results from TCRdb running MiXCR on the 5' RACE reads. Here the sample spans around 800,000 distinct CDR3 sequences, roughly 25% being singletons. This clonotype has only a few counts. What it recognizes is unknown. Those donating, healthy Caucasian individuals from Russia, were aged about 6 to 100. A further study also used this sample, focusing on T cells of mothers and their children.

The sequence derives from a boy aged 5-17 years in good health. Sequenced input: blood.

This chain's CDR3 is CSATWDRAGETQYF. Written as DNA, the CDR3 is TGCAGTGCTACCTGGGACAGGGCCGGGGAGACCCAGTACTTC. The rearrangement joins TRBV20-1 to TRBJ2-5; 9 bases align to TRBD1. Germline values: CDR1 DFQATT, CDR2 SNEGSKA (reference sequence). V shed 4 bases, J shed 5 bases, and the junction held 8 bases outside the gene matches. This CDR3 spans 14 amino acids.